Following are 16 T cell receptor beta chains from one sample sequenced in a study of vaccination and CD4 T cells after COVID-19. TCRdb reprocessed the PCR reads via MiXCR and lists one record per CDR3 protein. In the table there are more than 20,000 distinct CDR3 sequences, around 53% of which are singletons. Sequencing was performed on CD4+ T cells from blood, taken before SARS-CoV-2 vaccination. These receptors were collected from a human donor who had recovered from COVID-19.

This rearrangement joins TRBV7-8 to TRBJ2-1; TRBD2 agrees at 11 bases. V shed 5 bases and J 7 bases; nucleotides not matched to a gene: 10. The CDR3 length is 16 residues. Germline CDR1 SGHVS, CDR2 FQNEAQ. CDR3 amino acids: CASSQFSSGRRNEQFF. As DNA, the CDR3 is TGTGCCAGCAGCCAATTTTCTAGCGGGAGGCGGAATGAGCAGTTCTTC. Looking up the rest from reference TRBV7-8 and TRBJ2-1 gives the full variable domain: GAGVSQSPRYKVAKRGQDVALRCDPISGHVSLFWYQQALGQGPEFLTYFQNEAQLDKSGLPSDRFFAERPEGSVSTLKIQRTQQEDSAVYLCASSQFSSGRRNEQFFGPGTRLTVL.

This sequence joins TRBV7-9 and TRBJ1-5; 7 bases fit TRBD1. The CDR3 has 15 residues. Germline V gene lookup returns CDR1 SEHNR and CDR2 FQNEAQ (reference sequence). The ends lost 5 bases at V and 4 bases at J; junction bases unmatched: 8. CDR3 protein: CASSRIGTVNQPQHF. CDR3 bases: TGTGCCAGCAGCCGGATCGGGACAGTTAATCAGCCCCAGCATTTT.

V gene TRBV28 combines with J gene TRBJ2-3; 7 positions match TRBD2. The CDR3 is made up of 14 amino acids. Germline V CDR1 and CDR2: MDHEN, SYDVKM. V lost 6 bases and J lost 2; bases outside the gene matches: 5. Written as DNA, the CDR3 is TGTGCCAGCAGAGCTAGCGGAATCACAGATACGCAGTATTTT. It is translated as CASRASGITDTQYF. Complete variable domain (other parts from reference TRBV28 and TRBJ2-3): DVKVTQSSRYLVKRTGEKVFLECVQDMDHENMFWYRQDPGLGLRLIYFSYDVKMKEKGDIPEGYSVSREKKERFSLILESASTNQTSMYLCASRASGITDTQYFGPGTRLTVL.

The chain has TRBV25-1 and TRBJ2-3; 7 nucleotides agree with TRBD1. The CDR3 sequence is 15 residues long. Germline V gene data show CDR1 as MGHDK and CDR2 as SYGVNS. V was clipped by 7 bases and J by 1 base; unmatched bases: 8. The CDR3: CASKGQGGGTDTQYF. In DNA form, the CDR3 reads TGTGCCAGCAAAGGTCAAGGGGGCGGCACAGATACGCAGTATTTT.

The chain recombines TRBV27 with TRBJ2-7; 12 positions agree with TRBD2. The V segment lost 6 bases and the J segment 2 bases; nucleotides outside the gene matches: 8. The CDR3 consists of 16 residues. Germline V gives CDR1 MNHEY, CDR2 SMNVEV (reference sequence). CDR3 in DNA: TGTGCCAGCAGGACACCCTCTAGCGGGAGGGCCTACGAGCAGTACTTC. It is translated as CASRTPSSGRAYEQYF.

V and J are TRBV15 and TRBJ1-5; no firm D call. V lost 0 bases, J lost 5 bases, and 14 bases lay in between. CDR1 LNHNV and CDR2 YYDKDF come from the germline V gene (reference sequence). The CDR3 length is 16 residues. Here the CDR3 DNA reads TGTGCCACCAGCAGAGAGTCCTGGGTGGGTGATCAGCCCCAGCATTTT. It yields the protein CATSRESWVGDQPQHF.

With regard to this clonotype: The junction differs from germline at one of its ends, possibly a read error. This sequence joins TRBV7-2 and TRBJ2-1; unclear D gene. This CDR3 has 14 amino acids. Germline CDR1 and CDR2: SGHTA and FQGNSA. The CDR3 nucleotides read TGTGCCAGCCGCTTAGGATGGCGAGTCAATGAGCAGTTCTTC. Amino acids: CASRLGWRVNEQFF. The full variable domain, in which reference TRBV7-2 and TRBJ2-1 provide the parts outside the CDR3, is GAGVSQSPSNKVTEKGKDVELRCDPISGHTALYWYRQSLGQGLEFLIYFQGNSAPDKSGLPSDRFSAERTGGSVSTLTIQRTQQEDSAVYLCASRLGWRVNEQFFGPGTRLTVL.

The rearrangement joins TRBV7-3 to TRBJ2-3; 14 bases are a match to TRBD2. The CDR3 is 18 residues long. The J segment lost 2 bases and the V segment lost 5 bases, leaving 9 bases of the junction unmatched. The germline CDR1 and CDR2 sequences are SGHTA and FQGTGA. The DNA of the CDR3 is TGTGCCAGCAGCCCTGGGACTAGCGGGAGCTTACCCACAGATACGCAGTATTTT. This encodes CASSPGTSGSLPTDTQYF.

The chain uses TRBV20-1 and TRBJ2-1; maybe TRBD2 (5 bases). Germline CDR1 reads DFQATT; CDR2 reads SNEGSKA (reference sequence). This CDR3 spans 16 amino acids. V lost 0 bases and J lost 0, with 12 bases in between. CDR3 amino acids: CSARDLRTRSYNEQFF. The CDR3 nucleotides read TGCAGTGCTAGAGATCTACGGACTCGCTCCTACAATGAGCAGTTCTTC.

The genes are TRBV20-1 and TRBJ2-1; 8 nucleotides agree with TRBD2. The CDR3 is 14 amino acids. CDR1 is DFQATT, CDR2 SNEGSKA, per germline (reference sequence). Unmatched junction bases numbered 11, after V lost 6 bases and J lost 7 bases. The CDR3 region is CSAAGTSNYNEQFF. The CDR3, as DNA: TGCAGTGCGGCCGGGACTAGTAACTATAATGAGCAGTTCTTC.

The chain has TRBV18 and TRBJ1-6; D is perhaps TRBD1 (5 bases). From germline, CDR1 is KGHSH and CDR2 LQKENI. V lost 2 bases and J 8 bases, leaving 13 bases between the germline ends. The CDR3 is made up of 15 amino acids. CDR3 in amino acids: CASSPTDSSDSPLHF. CDR3 in DNA: TGTGCCAGCTCACCAACCGACAGCTCTGATTCACCCCTCCACTTT.

The gene calls are TRBV5-5 and TRBJ2-3; no clear D gene. CDR1 and CDR2 from the germline V gene are SGHKS and YYEKEE (reference sequence). CDR3 length equals 13 residues. V was cut by 2 bases and J by 5 bases, with 9 bases left in between. The CDR3 DNA reads as TGTGCCAGCAGCTTTAGGGAAGGAGATACGCAGTATTTT. It encodes CASSFREGDTQYF.

The rearrangement uses TRBV6-5 and TRBJ1-1, with D tentatively TRBD1 (6 bases). CDR3 length: 13 residues. V shed 3 bases and J shed 4 bases, with 9 bases lying between them. CDR1 and CDR2 from the germline V gene are MNHEY and SVGAGI. CDR3 nucleotides: TGTGCCAGCAGTTATAAGGGGGGCACTGAAGCTTTCTTT. Amino acid sequence: CASSYKGGTEAFF.

This clonotype occurred a few times. V is TRBV6-5 and J is TRBJ1-6, with TRBD1 matching over 8 bases. The CDR3 has 18 residues. V was clipped by 4 bases and J by 4 bases; unmatched bases: 12. Germline-derived CDR1 and CDR2 are MNHEY and SVGAGI. CDR3 bases: TGTGCCAGCAGTTCCGACCTCAGGGGGCCCTATTATAATTCACCCCTCCACTTT. Residues: CASSSDLRGPYYNSPLHF.

J is TRBJ1-2 and V is TRBV6-1, with 11 bases lining up with TRBD1. The CDR3 consists of 13 residues. Trimming removed 3 bases from V and 10 bases from J; junction bases left unmatched: 4. Germline loops: CDR1 MNHNS, CDR2 SASEGT. CDR3 protein: CASSDRDRGFYTF. The CDR3 DNA reads as TGTGCCAGCAGTGACCGGGACAGGGGGTTCTACACCTTC.

The sample holds a few counts of this clonotype. CDR3 in DNA: TGTGCCAGCGGGGACAGGGGGCTAAGTGGCTACACCTTC. Translated: CASGDRGLSGYTF. V usage is TRBV6-1 and J usage is TRBJ1-2, with 12 bases that match TRBD1. CDR1 is MNHNS and CDR2 is SASEGT in the germline V gene. The CDR3 loop spans 13 amino acids. J lost 7 bases, V lost 8 bases, and 5 bases had no gene match.